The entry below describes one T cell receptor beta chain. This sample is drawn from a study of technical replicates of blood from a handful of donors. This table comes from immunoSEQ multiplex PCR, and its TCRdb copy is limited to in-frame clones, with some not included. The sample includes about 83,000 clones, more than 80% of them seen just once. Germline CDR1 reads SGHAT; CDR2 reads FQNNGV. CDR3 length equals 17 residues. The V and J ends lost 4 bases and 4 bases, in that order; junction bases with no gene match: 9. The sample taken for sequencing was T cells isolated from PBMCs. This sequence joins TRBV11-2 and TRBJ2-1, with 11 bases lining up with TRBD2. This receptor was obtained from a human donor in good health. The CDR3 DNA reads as TGTGCCAGCAGCTGGATCCTAGCGGGGGGCCGATACAATGAGCAGTTCTTC. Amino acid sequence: CASSWILAGGRYNEQFF.